This T cell receptor beta chain stems from a study of identical twins. Details on this clonotype: What it recognizes is unknown.

General study findings and limits: There was more out-of-frame TCR alpha sharing in monozygotic twins than models estimated.

Each CDR3 protein is one row after TCRdb ran MiXCR on the 5' RACE reads. The sample lists just under 550,000 distinct CDR3 sequences; 13% to 15% were seen once. Donors were all healthy Caucasians. The data were also submitted as part of a second study, on yellow fever vaccine responses in identical twins.

The sample consisted of CD4+ T cells sorted from blood. The TCR comes from a woman aged 18 to 35 in good health.

The CDR3 sequence is CASSQDQTGFTEAFF. The CDR3 bases are TGTGCCAGCAGCCAAGACCAGACAGGGTTCACTGAAGCTTTCTTT. The chain couples TRBV14 to TRBJ1-1, with 7 bases fitting TRBD1. V was clipped by 0 bases and J by 4 bases; unmatched bases: 5. The CDR3 covers 15 residues. Germline-derived CDR1 and CDR2 are SGHDN and FVKESK.